A selection of T cell receptor beta chains follows, all from one sample in a study of shared clonotypes between healthy human individuals. Only in-frame clones appear in the TCRdb table, and some are missing; sequencing was by immunoSEQ multiplex PCR. The repertoire holds 2,100,000 or so clones, about 94% seen once, with roughly 0.13% in the top ten. Sequenced input: naive CD4+ T cells sorted from blood. The receptors shown here come from a man younger than 30 in good health. Both conserved end residues are part of each CDR3. D genes are given only for firm matches. The size field is filled for only some rows; it gives once, few, many or a size class.

v_gene: TRBV5-1; abundance: -; d_gene: -; j_gene: TRBJ1-4; CDR3nt: TGCGCCAGCAGAACCACAGGAGCTTTTAATGAAAAACTGTTTTTT; CDR3aa: CASRTTGAFNEKLFF
v_gene: TRBV5-4; abundance: -; d_gene: TRBD1; j_gene: TRBJ2-7; CDR3nt: TGTGCCAGCAGCTCCGGGACAGGGATCGAGCAGTACTTC; CDR3aa: CASSSGTGIEQYF
v_gene: TRBV11-2; abundance: -; d_gene: -; j_gene: TRBJ2-5; CDR3nt: TGTGCCAGCAGCTTAGACGGACTCCCCCAAGAGACCCAGTACTTC; CDR3aa: CASSLDGLPQETQYF
v_gene: TRBV2; abundance: once; d_gene: -; j_gene: TRBJ1-1; CDR3nt: TGTGCCAGCAGTGTCCGTTCAATGGCAGTGAACACTGAAGCTTTCTTT; CDR3aa: CASSVRSMAVNTEAFF
v_gene: TRBV14; abundance: once; d_gene: -; j_gene: TRBJ2-7; CDR3nt: TGTGCCAGCAGCCCGACTGGTAGCCTGGAGTACTTC; CDR3aa: CASSPTGSLEYF
v_gene: TRBV5-1; abundance: -; d_gene: -; j_gene: TRBJ2-7; CDR3nt: TGCGCCAGCAGCTTCCAACGGGAATACGAGCAGTACTTC; CDR3aa: CASSFQREYEQYF
v_gene: TRBV6-5; abundance: -; d_gene: -; j_gene: TRBJ1-6; CDR3nt: TGTGCCAGCAGTCGGGTTGCCTATAATTCACCCCTCCACTTT; CDR3aa: CASSRVAYNSPLHF
v_gene: TRBV13; abundance: -; d_gene: -; j_gene: TRBJ1-1; CDR3nt: TGTGCCAGCAGCCTGAGGAAGGGAGAAGCTTTCTTT; CDR3aa: CASSLRKGEAFF
v_gene: TRBV7-2; abundance: -; d_gene: -; j_gene: TRBJ2-7; CDR3nt: TGTGCCAGCAGCCTCCTCTTTTCGGGGATTTACGAGCAGTACTTC; CDR3aa: CASSLLFSGIYEQYF
v_gene: TRBV6-6; abundance: -; d_gene: -; j_gene: TRBJ2-3; CDR3nt: TGTGCCAGCAGTTACTCTTCCCGCGTACGGGATACGCAGTATTTT; CDR3aa: CASSYSSRVRDTQYF
v_gene: TRBV28; abundance: -; d_gene: TRBD1; j_gene: TRBJ1-5; CDR3nt: TGTGCCAGCAGTCTCGGGACAGGGCGCAATCAGCCCCAGCATTTT; CDR3aa: CASSLGTGRNQPQHF
v_gene: TRBV15; abundance: -; d_gene: -; j_gene: TRBJ1-4; CDR3nt: TGTGCCACCAGCAGAGATACGACAGGAGGGAATGAAAAACTGTTTTTT; CDR3aa: CATSRDTTGGNEKLFF
v_gene: TRBV7-6; abundance: -; d_gene: TRBD2; j_gene: TRBJ2-1; CDR3nt: TGTGCCAGCAGCCTGAGCGGGAGGGCCGTAAATGAGCAGTTCTTC; CDR3aa: CASSLSGRAVNEQFF
v_gene: TRBV7-8; abundance: -; d_gene: TRBD2; j_gene: TRBJ2-5; CDR3nt: TGTGCCAGCAACCTGGATCGACTAGCGGGAGCGCGAGAGACCCAGTACTTC; CDR3aa: CASNLDRLAGARETQYF
v_gene: TRBV5-1; abundance: -; d_gene: -; j_gene: TRBJ2-7; CDR3nt: TGCGCCAGCAGCTTGGACGAAGACTACGAGCAGTACTTC; CDR3aa: CASSLDEDYEQYF
v_gene: TRBV5-1; abundance: once; d_gene: -; j_gene: TRBJ2-3; CDR3nt: TGCGCCAGCAGCTCTGACAGGACCACAGATACGCAGTATTTT; CDR3aa: CASSSDRTTDTQYF
v_gene: TRBV5-1; abundance: -; d_gene: TRBD2; j_gene: TRBJ2-5; CDR3nt: TGCGCCAGCCAGGCGCGGGAGGTCAGAGAGACCCAGTACTTC; CDR3aa: CASQAREVRETQYF
v_gene: TRBV21-1; abundance: -; d_gene: -; j_gene: TRBJ1-1; CDR3nt: TGTGCCAGCAGCTCCCTGACAGGGGGGGCTGAAGCTTTCTTT; CDR3aa: CASSSLTGGAEAFF
v_gene: TRBV10-3; abundance: -; d_gene: -; j_gene: TRBJ1-2; CDR3nt: TGTGCCATCAGTGCTAGCTATGGCTACACCTTC; CDR3aa: CAISASYGYTF
v_gene: TRBV9; abundance: -; d_gene: -; j_gene: TRBJ2-3; CDR3nt: TGTGCCAGCAGCGTAGGTAGTACCCGCACAGATACGCAGTATTTT; CDR3aa: CASSVGSTRTDTQYF
v_gene: TRBV5-1; abundance: once; d_gene: -; j_gene: TRBJ2-7; CDR3nt: TGCGCCAGCAGCTTGAGACCTCTGACCAGCTACGAGCAGTACTTC; CDR3aa: CASSLRPLTSYEQYF
v_gene: TRBV10-3; abundance: -; d_gene: -; j_gene: TRBJ2-1; CDR3nt: TGTGCCATCAGTGAGTCCAACGGGGGCTACAATGAGCAGTTCTTC; CDR3aa: CAISESNGGYNEQFF
v_gene: TRBV15; abundance: -; d_gene: -; j_gene: TRBJ1-2; CDR3nt: TGTGCCACCAGCAGAGATGCGACAGACTATGGCTACACCTTC; CDR3aa: CATSRDATDYGYTF
v_gene: TRBV30; abundance: -; d_gene: -; j_gene: TRBJ1-1; CDR3nt: TGTGCCTGGAGGATAGGGTTGTTAGGGGCTCTGGACACTGAAGCTTTCTTT; CDR3aa: CAWRIGLLGALDTEAFF
v_gene: TRBV6-6; abundance: -; d_gene: -; j_gene: TRBJ1-5; CDR3nt: TGTGCCAGGGGGACGGACTATAGCAATCAGCCCCAGCATTTT; CDR3aa: CARGTDYSNQPQHF
v_gene: TRBV7-6; abundance: -; d_gene: -; j_gene: TRBJ2-3; CDR3nt: TGTGCCAGCAGCTTAGGTGTAGGGGGAGAAGCAGATACGCAGTATTTT; CDR3aa: CASSLGVGGEADTQYF
v_gene: TRBV5-6; abundance: -; d_gene: TRBD2; j_gene: TRBJ2-7; CDR3nt: TGTGCCAGCAGCCGAAACGGACTAGCGAATTCCTACGAGCAGTACTTC; CDR3aa: CASSRNGLANSYEQYF
v_gene: TRBV10-3; abundance: -; d_gene: TRBD2; j_gene: TRBJ2-1; CDR3nt: TGTGCCATCAGTGAGGGACTAGCGGGAGTGGGCGGTGAGCAGTTCTTC; CDR3aa: CAISEGLAGVGGEQFF
v_gene: TRBV6-1; abundance: few; d_gene: -; j_gene: TRBJ1-5; CDR3nt: TGTGCCAGCAGTGGCCGGGAGGGCCTGAATCAGCCCCAGCATTTT; CDR3aa: CASSGREGLNQPQHF
v_gene: TRBV5-1; abundance: -; d_gene: -; j_gene: TRBJ1-1; CDR3nt: TGCGCCAGCAGTTTTTTTCCAGGGGATAGCACTGAAGCTTTCTTT; CDR3aa: CASSFFPGDSTEAFF
v_gene: TRBV29-1; abundance: -; d_gene: TRBD1; j_gene: TRBJ1-3; CDR3nt: TGCAGCGTCAGCTTGGACAGGCACTCTGGAAACACCATATATTTT; CDR3aa: CSVSLDRHSGNTIYF
v_gene: TRBV18; abundance: once; d_gene: -; j_gene: TRBJ2-7; CDR3nt: TGTGCCAGCTCACCCGCAACAGTAGTATACGAGCAGTACTTC; CDR3aa: CASSPATVVYEQYF
v_gene: TRBV5-1; abundance: -; d_gene: TRBD2; j_gene: TRBJ2-1; CDR3nt: TGCGCCAGCAGCTTGATGACTAGCGGGAGCAATGAGCAGTTCTTC; CDR3aa: CASSLMTSGSNEQFF
v_gene: TRBV2; abundance: -; d_gene: -; j_gene: TRBJ1-4; CDR3nt: TGTGCCAGCAGTCGGGACTGGAATGAAAAACTGTTTTTT; CDR3aa: CASSRDWNEKLFF
v_gene: TRBV28; abundance: -; d_gene: TRBD1; j_gene: TRBJ1-4; CDR3nt: TGTGCCAGCAGTTTGCCGACAGGGTTTGAGGAAAAACTGTTTTTT; CDR3aa: CASSLPTGFEEKLFF
v_gene: TRBV30; abundance: -; d_gene: -; j_gene: TRBJ2-2; CDR3nt: TGTGCCTGGAGTCCCTTATTGTACAGAGGGGAGCTGTTTTTT; CDR3aa: CAWSPLLYRGELFF
v_gene: TRBV2; abundance: -; d_gene: TRBD1; j_gene: TRBJ1-4; CDR3nt: TGTGCCAGCAGTGCTCAGGGGGCTAATGAAAAACTGTTTTTT; CDR3aa: CASSAQGANEKLFF
v_gene: TRBV19; abundance: -; d_gene: -; j_gene: TRBJ1-2; CDR3nt: TGTGCCAGTAGTATAAGCCCACCTTTAGGTGGCTACACCTTC; CDR3aa: CASSISPPLGGYTF
v_gene: TRBV6-6; abundance: -; d_gene: TRBD1; j_gene: TRBJ2-7; CDR3nt: TGTGCCAGCAGTCACAGGGGGAGCTCCTACGAGCAGTACTTC; CDR3aa: CASSHRGSSYEQYF
v_gene: TRBV5-1; abundance: -; d_gene: -; j_gene: TRBJ2-5; CDR3nt: TGCGCCAGCAGCGAGGGACTGGCCCAAGAGACCCAGTACTTC; CDR3aa: CASSEGLAQETQYF
v_gene: TRBV7-9; abundance: few; d_gene: -; j_gene: TRBJ1-1; CDR3nt: TGTGCCAGCAGTATTGAGATGAACACTGAAGCTTTCTTT; CDR3aa: CASSIEMNTEAFF
v_gene: TRBV14; abundance: -; d_gene: TRBD1; j_gene: TRBJ1-4; CDR3nt: TGTGCCAGCAGTCGGACAGGGACCGGTAATGAAAAACTGTTTTTT; CDR3aa: CASSRTGTGNEKLFF
v_gene: TRBV6-5; abundance: -; d_gene: TRBD1; j_gene: TRBJ2-2; CDR3nt: TGTGCCAGCAGTTACGGCCAGGGGGCCACGGCCGGGGAGCTGTTTTTT; CDR3aa: CASSYGQGATAGELFF
v_gene: TRBV14; abundance: -; d_gene: TRBD1; j_gene: TRBJ1-4; CDR3nt: TGTGCCAGCAGCCTTACAGGGGGTCGGGCTAATGAAAAACTGTTTTTT; CDR3aa: CASSLTGGRANEKLFF
v_gene: TRBV5-4; abundance: -; d_gene: -; j_gene: TRBJ1-2; CDR3nt: TGTGCCAGCACCAGGCCTACGACGGGTTACTATGGCTACACCTTC; CDR3aa: CASTRPTTGYYGYTF
v_gene: TRBV30; abundance: once; d_gene: TRBD2; j_gene: TRBJ2-5; CDR3nt: TGTGCCTGGGCCCCTAGGGGCGGGGGGGCCCAGTACTTC; CDR3aa: CAWAPRGGGAQYF
v_gene: TRBV6-1; abundance: -; d_gene: TRBD2; j_gene: TRBJ2-1; CDR3nt: TGTGCCAGCAGGATTGACCGGGGGGGAGGTGAGCAGTTCTTC; CDR3aa: CASRIDRGGGEQFF